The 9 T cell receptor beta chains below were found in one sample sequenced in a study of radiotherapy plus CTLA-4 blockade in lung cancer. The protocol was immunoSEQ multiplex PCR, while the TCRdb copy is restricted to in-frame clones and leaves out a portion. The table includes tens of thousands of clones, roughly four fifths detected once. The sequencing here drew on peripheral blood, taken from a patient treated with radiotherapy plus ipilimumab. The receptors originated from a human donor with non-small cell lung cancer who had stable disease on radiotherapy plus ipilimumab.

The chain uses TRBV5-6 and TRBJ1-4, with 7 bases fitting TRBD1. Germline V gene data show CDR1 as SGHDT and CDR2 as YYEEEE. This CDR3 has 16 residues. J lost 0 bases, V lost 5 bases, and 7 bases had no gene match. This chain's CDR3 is CASSLIDRATNEKLFF. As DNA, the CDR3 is TGTGCCAGCAGTCTGATTGACAGGGCAACTAATGAAAAACTGTTTTTT.

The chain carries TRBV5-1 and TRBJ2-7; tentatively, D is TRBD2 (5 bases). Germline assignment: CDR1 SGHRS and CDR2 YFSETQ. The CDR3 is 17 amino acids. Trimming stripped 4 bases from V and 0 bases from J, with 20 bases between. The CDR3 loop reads CASSPEGARAFSYEQYF. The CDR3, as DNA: TGCGCCAGCAGCCCCGAGGGTGCTAGGGCCTTCTCCTACGAGCAGTACTTC.

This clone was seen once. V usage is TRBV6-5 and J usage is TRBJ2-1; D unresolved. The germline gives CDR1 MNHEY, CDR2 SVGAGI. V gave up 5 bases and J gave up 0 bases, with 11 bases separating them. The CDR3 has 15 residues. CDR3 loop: CASSRVVSSYNEQFF. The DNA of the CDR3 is TGTGCCAGCAGTAGGGTCGTAAGCTCCTACAATGAGCAGTTCTTC.

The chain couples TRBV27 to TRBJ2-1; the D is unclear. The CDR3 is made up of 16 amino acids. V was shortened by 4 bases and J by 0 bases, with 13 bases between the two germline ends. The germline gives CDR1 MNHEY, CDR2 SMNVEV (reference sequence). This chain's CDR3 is CASSSTAWSSYNEQFF. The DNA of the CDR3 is TGTGCCAGCAGTTCGACCGCGTGGAGCTCCTACAATGAGCAGTTCTTC.

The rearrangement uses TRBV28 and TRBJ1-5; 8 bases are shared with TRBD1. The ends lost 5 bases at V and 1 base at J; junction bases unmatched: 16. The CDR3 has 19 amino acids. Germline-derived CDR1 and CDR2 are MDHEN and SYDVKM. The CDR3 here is CASSPRRAGGPRSNQPQHF. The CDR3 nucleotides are TGTGCCAGCAGTCCTCGTAGGGCAGGGGGCCCAAGGAGCAATCAGCCCCAGCATTTT.

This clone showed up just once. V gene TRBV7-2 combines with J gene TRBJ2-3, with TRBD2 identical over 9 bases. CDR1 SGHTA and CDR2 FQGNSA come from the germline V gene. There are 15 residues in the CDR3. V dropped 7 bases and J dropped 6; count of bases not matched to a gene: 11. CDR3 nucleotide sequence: TGTGCCAGCATCCTTGAGCGGGGGGCCGCGGATACGCAGTATTTT. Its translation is CASILERGAADTQYF.

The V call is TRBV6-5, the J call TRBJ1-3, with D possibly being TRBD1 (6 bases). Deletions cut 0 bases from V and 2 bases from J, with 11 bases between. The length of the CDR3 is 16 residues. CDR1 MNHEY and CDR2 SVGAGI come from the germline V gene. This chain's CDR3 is CASSYSPGAAGNTIYF. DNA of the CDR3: TGTGCCAGCAGTTACTCGCCGGGGGCAGCTGGAAACACCATATATTTT.

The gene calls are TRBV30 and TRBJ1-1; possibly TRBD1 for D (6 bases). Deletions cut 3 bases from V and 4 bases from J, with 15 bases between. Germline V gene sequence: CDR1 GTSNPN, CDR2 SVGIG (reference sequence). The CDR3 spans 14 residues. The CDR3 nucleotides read TGTGCCTGGAGGAAATGGACAGCCCCCACTGAAGCTTTCTTT. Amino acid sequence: CAWRKWTAPTEAFF. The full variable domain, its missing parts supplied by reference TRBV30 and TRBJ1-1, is SQTIHQWPATLVQPVGSPLSLECTVEGTSNPNLYWYRQAAGRGLQLLFYSVGIGQISSEVPQNLSASRPQDRQFILSSKKLLLSDSGFYLCAWRKWTAPTEAFFGQGTRLTVV.

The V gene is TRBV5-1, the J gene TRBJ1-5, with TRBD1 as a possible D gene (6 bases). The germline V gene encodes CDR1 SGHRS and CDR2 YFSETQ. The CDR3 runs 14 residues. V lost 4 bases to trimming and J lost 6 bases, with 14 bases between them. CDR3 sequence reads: CASSPGGGSQPQHF. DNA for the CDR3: TGCGCCAGCAGCCCCGGAGGGGGAAGTCAGCCCCAGCATTTT.